The 23 T cell receptor beta chains in this list originate from one sample, sequenced in a study of identical twins. One entry per CDR3 protein, called by TCRdb with MiXCR from the 5' RACE reads. The sample includes about 100,000 distinct CDR3 sequences, about 6% of them seen just once. Sequencing was done on a sample of memory T cells sorted from blood. Every receptor here comes from a woman between 45 and 65 years old in good health.

There are many counts of this clonotype. This chain links TRBV3-1 with TRBJ2-5; D could derive from TRBD1 or TRBD2 (5 bases each). CDR3 length: 12 residues. The V end lost 3 bases, the J end lost 7 bases, and 9 bases lay between the germline ends. Per germline, CDR1 LGHDT and CDR2 YNNKEL (reference sequence). The CDR3 sequence is CASSQGDGTQYF. The CDR3 coding sequence is TGTGCCAGCAGCCAGGGGGACGGGACCCAGTACTTC.

This clonotype has a count of ten or more. The chain recombines TRBV2 with TRBJ1-5; 10 bases are a match to TRBD1. Germline values: CDR1 SNHLY, CDR2 FYNNEI. Germline trimming cut 2 bases from V and 5 bases from J; bases unmatched to any gene: 3. The CDR3 has 15 amino acids. The CDR3 loop is CASSEWGQGYQPQHF. The CDR3 bases are TGTGCCAGCAGTGAATGGGGACAGGGGTATCAGCCCCAGCATTTT.

This clonotype was found a few times. V usage is TRBV5-5 and J usage is TRBJ2-3; D is ambiguous. Germline-derived CDR1 and CDR2 are SGHKS and YYEKEE (reference sequence). Trimming shortened V by 4 bases and J by 4 bases, and 13 bases separated the two germline ends. The CDR3 consists of 14 residues. CDR3 sequence reads: CASSRFQVADTQYF. CDR3 nucleotide sequence: TGTGCCAGCAGCCGCTTTCAGGTCGCAGATACGCAGTATTTT.

This clonotype was detected a few times. The chain is built from TRBV25-1 and TRBJ2-5, with D possibly being TRBD2 (5 bases). V was trimmed by 5 bases and J by 3 bases, leaving 13 bases between them. CDR1 is MGHDK and CDR2 is SYGVNS in the germline V gene. This CDR3 has 14 residues. The CDR3 loop reads CASSPLLDKETQYF. CDR3 bases: TGTGCCAGCAGTCCATTACTAGATAAAGAGACCCAGTACTTC.

This clonotype was detected many times. The chain recombines TRBV6-1 with TRBJ2-1; 10 bases are shared with TRBD2. Germline assignment: CDR1 MNHNS and CDR2 SASEGT. The CDR3 sequence is 14 residues long. After removal of 8 bases from V and 4 bases from J, the junction contained 5 bases not matched to a gene. CDR3 region: CASQPAGGYNEQFF. The CDR3 DNA follows: TGTGCCAGCCAACCAGCGGGAGGGTACAATGAGCAGTTCTTC.

This clonotype was detected many times. The J gene is TRBJ2-7, the V gene TRBV5-1; 8 bases align to TRBD2. There are 18 residues in the CDR3. The V segment lost 4 bases and the J segment 0 bases; nucleotides outside the gene matches: 15. Germline values: CDR1 SGHRS, CDR2 YFSETQ. The CDR3 is CASSPGGVSGVVSYEQYF. The CDR3, as DNA: TGCGCCAGCAGCCCCGGCGGGGTTAGCGGGGTCGTCTCCTACGAGCAGTACTTC.

This clonotype was detected many times. The rearrangement links TRBV29-1 to TRBJ2-3; 8 nucleotides align to TRBD1. This CDR3 is built from 16 residues. V trimming: 7 bases; J trimming: 0 bases; junction bases outside the gene matches: 12. The germline CDR1 and CDR2 sequences are SQVTM and ANQGSEA. The CDR3 loop is CSGGKRRTGSTDTQYF. The CDR3 nucleotides are TGCAGCGGAGGGAAGAGACGGACAGGGAGCACAGATACGCAGTATTTT.

This clonotype was detected ten times or more. The rearrangement joins TRBV5-1 to TRBJ2-1; TRBD1 aligns across 8 bases. J gave up 6 bases and V 6 bases, and 8 bases lay outside the gene matches. Germline loops: CDR1 SGHRS, CDR2 YFSETQ. The length of the CDR3 is 14 residues. CDR3 sequence: CASNPNGQGNEQFF. The DNA for the CDR3 is TGCGCCAGCAACCCAAACGGACAGGGCAATGAGCAGTTCTTC.

This clonotype was recorded many times. V and J are TRBV30 and TRBJ2-5; TRBD2 agrees at 7 bases. This CDR3 is 14 amino acids long. J gave up 5 bases and V 2 bases, and 8 bases lay outside the gene matches. Looked up from germline, CDR1 is GTSNPN and CDR2 is SVGIG (reference sequence). CDR3 in amino acids: CAWSLSGTAETQYF. For the CDR3, the DNA is TGTGCCTGGAGTTTAAGCGGGACGGCGGAGACCCAGTACTTC.

This clonotype was counted many times. The chain is built from TRBV18 and TRBJ1-5, with 10 bases matching TRBD1. The V and J ends lost 3 bases and 7 bases, in that order; junction bases with no gene match: 6. Germline values: CDR1 KGHSH, CDR2 LQKENI. The CDR3 is 15 amino acids. In DNA, the CDR3 is TGTGCCAGCTCACCCGGGACAGGGGTTGGGCAGCCCCAGCATTTT. This encodes CASSPGTGVGQPQHF. The whole variable domain, filled in from reference TRBV18 and TRBJ1-5, reads NAGVMQNPRHLVRRRGQEARLRCSPMKGHSHVYWYRQLPEEGLKFMVYLQKENIIDESGMPKERFSAEFPKEGPSILRIQQVVRGDSAAYFCASSPGTGVGQPQHFGDGTRLSIL.

The chain employs TRBV2 and TRBJ1-3; D perhaps matches TRBD1 (5 bases). The CDR3 is made up of 14 amino acids. Trimming stripped 6 bases from V and 2 bases from J, with 11 bases between. Germline CDR1 reads SNHLY; CDR2 reads FYNNEI. The CDR3 nucleotides are TGTGCCAGCAGGAAGGGGACTCCTGGAAACACCATATATTTT. It translates to CASRKGTPGNTIYF.

This clonotype has more than one count but fewer than ten. A much larger clone lies a single base off, so this may be a read error. The chain carries TRBV11-2 and TRBJ2-5, with 10 nucleotides matching TRBD1. V dropped 5 bases and J dropped 5; count of bases not matched to a gene: 8. The CDR3 consists of 15 residues. Germline V gene lookup returns CDR1 SGHAT and CDR2 FQNNGV. CDR3 sequence: CASSEQTGGGETQYF. CDR3 bases: TGTGCCAGCAGCGAACAGACAGGGGGCGGTGAGACCCAGTACTTC.

In this sample, this clonotype turned up a few times. The V call is TRBV5-5, the J call TRBJ2-2; a possible D gene is TRBD2 (6 bases). Germline values: CDR1 SGHKS, CDR2 YYEKEE (reference sequence). V dropped 1 base and J dropped 1 base, with 17 bases sitting between them. This CDR3 contains 18 residues. The CDR3 coding sequence is TGTGCCAGCAGCTTGAAATACGGGGTGGGGGGGAACACCGGGGAGCTGTTTTTT. Residues: CASSLKYGVGGNTGELFF.

This clonotype has at least ten counts. The CDR3 loop reads CSVQRTGASYNEQFF. CDR3 bases: TGCAGCGTCCAGAGGACAGGGGCCTCCTACAATGAGCAGTTCTTC. This chain links TRBV29-1 with TRBJ2-1; 9 positions agree with TRBD1. Looked up from germline, CDR1 is SQVTM and CDR2 is ANQGSEA. CDR3 length: 15 amino acids. V was clipped by 6 bases and J by 0 bases; unmatched bases: 6.

This clonotype was counted a few times. The chain recombines TRBV6-1 with TRBJ2-3, with 7 bases fitting TRBD1. CDR3 size: 13 residues. Germline-derived CDR1 and CDR2 are MNHNS and SASEGT. The V segment lost 9 bases and the J segment 3 bases; nucleotides outside the gene matches: 6. The CDR3: CASGQGETDTQYF. The CDR3 DNA reads as TGTGCCAGTGGGCAGGGGGAGACAGATACGCAGTATTTT.

This clonotype was detected only a few times. This chain's CDR3 is CASSLGTSGGRRNEQFF. CDR3 in DNA: TGTGCCAGCAGTCTCGGGACTAGCGGGGGGAGGCGGAATGAGCAGTTCTTC. The chain couples TRBV12-3 or TRBV12-4 to TRBJ2-1; 15 bases line up with TRBD2. The CDR3 has 17 amino acids. With V trimmed by 5 bases and J by 7 bases, 9 bases remained unmatched.

The table lists this clonotype with many counts. For the CDR3, the DNA is TGTGCCAGCAGCCCCTTAGCGGGAGAGATCCATGAGCAGTTCTTC. Protein product: CASSPLAGEIHEQFF. This chain joins TRBV6-4 and TRBJ2-1; 9 bases are a match to TRBD2. The length of the CDR3 is 15 residues. Unmatched junction bases numbered 11, after V lost 6 bases and J lost 8 bases. Germline values: CDR1 MRHNA, CDR2 SNTAGT.

This clonotype was picked up many times. The chain is built from TRBV29-1 and TRBJ1-1; a weak D match, TRBD1 (5 bases). The CDR3 is made up of 9 amino acids. Germline V lookup: CDR1 SQVTM, CDR2 ANQGSEA. V lost 7 bases and J 5 bases, leaving 5 bases between the germline ends. CDR3 sequence reads: CSGGTEAFF. The CDR3 DNA sequence: TGCAGCGGGGGGACTGAAGCTTTCTTT.

This clonotype appeared many times. This chain uses TRBV5-6 with TRBJ2-1; 12 bases match TRBD2. CDR1 is SGHDT and CDR2 is YYEEEE in the germline V gene. CDR3 size: 17 residues. The trim removed 1 base at V and 7 bases at J, leaving 9 bases unmatched. The CDR3 region is CASSLYVTSGSGNEQFF. The CDR3 DNA reads TGTGCCAGCAGCTTGTATGTGACTAGCGGGAGTGGTAATGAGCAGTTCTTC.

This clonotype was observed many times. The chain has TRBV25-1 and TRBJ2-6; D possibly matches TRBD1 or TRBD2 (5 bases each). This CDR3 region has 17 residues. Germline CDR1 and CDR2: MGHDK and SYGVNS. The V end was cut by 5 bases, the J end by 0 bases, with 14 bases between. The CDR3 DNA follows: TGTGCCAGCAGTCCCCAGGGACCCAACTCTGGGGCCAACGTCCTGACTTTC. It encodes CASSPQGPNSGANVLTF.

In its sample, this clonotype was seen many times. The chain recombines TRBV12-3 or TRBV12-4 with TRBJ1-2; D ambiguous. With 3 bases removed from V and 4 bases from J, the gap between germline ends came to 18 bases. This CDR3 comprises 16 residues. In DNA, the CDR3 is TGTGCCAGCAGTTTCCTACTTCTCGGGGTCTCCTATGGCTACACCTTC. Translated: CASSFLLLGVSYGYTF.

The sample holds many counts of this clonotype. The V call is TRBV11-3, the J call TRBJ2-3; maybe TRBD1 (5 bases). CDR3 length equals 13 residues. With 5 bases removed from V and 8 bases from J, the gap between germline ends came to 14 bases. Germline V gene data show CDR1 as SGHNT and CDR2 as YENEEA. CDR3 DNA sequence: TGTGCCAGCAGCGAACAGGCCCTCGGTACGCAGTATTTT. This codes for CASSEQALGTQYF.

V and J are TRBV5-1 and TRBJ1-1; D uncertain. CDR3 length: 13 residues. V shed 0 bases and J shed 1 base, with 4 bases lying between them. Germline CDR1 and CDR2: SGHRS and YFSETQ. CDR3 sequence reads: CASSLDWNTEAFF. CDR3 in DNA: TGCGCCAGCAGCTTGGATTGGAACACTGAAGCTTTCTTT.